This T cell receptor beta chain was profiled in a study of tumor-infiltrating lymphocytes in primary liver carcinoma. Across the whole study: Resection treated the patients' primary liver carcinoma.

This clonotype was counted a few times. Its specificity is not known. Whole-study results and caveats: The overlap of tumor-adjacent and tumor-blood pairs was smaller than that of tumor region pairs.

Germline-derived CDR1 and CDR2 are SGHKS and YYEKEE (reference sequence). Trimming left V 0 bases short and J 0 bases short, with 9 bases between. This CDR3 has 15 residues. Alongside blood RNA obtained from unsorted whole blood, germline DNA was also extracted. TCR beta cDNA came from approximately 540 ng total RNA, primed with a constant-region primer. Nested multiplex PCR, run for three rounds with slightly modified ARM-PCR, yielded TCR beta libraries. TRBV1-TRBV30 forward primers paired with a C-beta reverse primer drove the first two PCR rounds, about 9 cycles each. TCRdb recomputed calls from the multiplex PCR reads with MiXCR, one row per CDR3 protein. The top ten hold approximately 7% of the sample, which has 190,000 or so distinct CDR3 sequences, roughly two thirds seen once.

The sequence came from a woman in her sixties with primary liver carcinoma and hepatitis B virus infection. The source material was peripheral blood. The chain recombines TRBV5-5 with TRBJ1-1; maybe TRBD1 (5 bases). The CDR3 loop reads CASSLVGDLNTEAFF. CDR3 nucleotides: TGTGCCAGCAGCTTGGTAGGGGACCTGAACACTGAAGCTTTCTTT.